A selection of T cell receptor beta chains follows, all from one sample in a study of molecular identifiers for immune sequencing clone quantification. From the PCR reads, TCRdb called clonotypes with MiXCR, one entry per CDR3 protein. The profile covers about 640,000 distinct CDR3 sequences, with 15% to 20% appearing a single time and roughly 0.85% taken by the ten largest. Input material: naive CD8+ T cells from blood, with Jurkat cell RNA spiked in. These receptors were obtained from a human donor in good health. Some libraries in this study had Jurkat cell RNA spiked in. Both conserved end residues are part of each CDR3. Size values are once, few and many counts, or a class for expanded clones, and some rows have none.

clone size: many; V gene: TRBV20-1; J gene: TRBJ2-7; CDR3 protein: CSADLASSSYEQYF
clone size: few; V gene: TRBV6-1; J gene: TRBJ1-5; CDR3 protein: CASSEALGPVVRQPQHF
clone size: -; V gene: TRBV6-2/TRBV6-3; J gene: TRBJ2-2; CDR3 protein: CASITLGQGRTGELFF
clone size: -; V gene: TRBV10-2; J gene: TRBJ2-7; CDR3 protein: CASSDLNRAYEQYF
clone size: many; V gene: TRBV20-1; J gene: TRBJ2-2; CDR3 protein: CSARAGGIITGELFF
clone size: many; V gene: TRBV19; J gene: TRBJ1-5; CDR3 protein: CASSSGERSNQPQHF
clone size: many; V gene: TRBV15; J gene: TRBJ2-3; CDR3 protein: CATSREGDGTTDTQYF
clone size: -; V gene: TRBV7-9; J gene: TRBJ2-3; CDR3 protein: CASGPTGVTDTQYF
clone size: -; V gene: TRBV27; J gene: TRBJ2-7; CDR3 protein: CASSLKGLAGFSTYEQYF
clone size: -; V gene: TRBV4-3; J gene: TRBJ1-5; CDR3 protein: CASSQVRGYQPQHF
clone size: -; V gene: TRBV3-1; J gene: TRBJ2-3; CDR3 protein: CASSQGGGASDMQYF
clone size: once; V gene: TRBV11-2; J gene: TRBJ2-7; CDR3 protein: CASSSPYEQHF
clone size: many; V gene: TRBV27; J gene: TRBJ1-6; CDR3 protein: CASSPWANSPLHF
clone size: -; V gene: TRBV12-3/TRBV12-4; J gene: TRBJ2-3; CDR3 protein: CASSLGTIPQYF
clone size: many; V gene: TRBV3-1; J gene: TRBJ2-5; CDR3 protein: CASSQEAGQETQYF
clone size: once; V gene: TRBV19; J gene: TRBJ1-5; CDR3 protein: CASSSGTRANQPQHF
clone size: few; V gene: TRBV7-9; J gene: TRBJ2-6; CDR3 protein: CASSQLTVSGANVLTF